Listed below are T cell receptor beta chains from one sample, sequenced in a study of Graves' ophthalmopathy and Graves' hyperthyroidism. TCRdb re-analysed the multiplex PCR reads in MiXCR, keeping a single row per CDR3 protein. Found here are hundreds of thousands of distinct CDR3 sequences, approximately 22% of them singletons; the top ten hold around 6.5%. The material sequenced was peripheral blood. Every receptor here comes from a woman younger than 35 with stable Graves' hyperthyroidism. Some clones in this sample may be carry-over from other donors' samples. Each CDR3 is given with its conserved first and last residue. The order of the fields is clone size, D gene, V gene, J gene, CDR3 DNA, CDR3 protein. D genes are given only for firm matches. Clone size appears in some rows only: once, few, many, or a class for an expanded clone.

many	NA	TRBV12-3/TRBV12-4	TRBJ1-5	TGTGCCAGCAGTCCCACGGCCCCCCTTAGCAATCAGCCCCAGCATTTT	CASSPTAPLSNQPQHF
few	NA	TRBV19	TRBJ2-7	TGTGCCAGTAGTCCCCAACTGACAGTCTCCTACGAGCAGTACTTC	CASSPQLTVSYEQYF
many	NA	TRBV20-1	TRBJ1-1	TGCAGTGCTAGGGGAGGGTTTGTCCCTGAAGCTTTCTTT	CSARGGFVPEAFF
many	TRBD1	TRBV6-1	TRBJ1-2	TGTGCCAGCAGTGTGGACAGGGGGGCGGAGGGCTACACCTTC	CASSVDRGAEGYTF
few	TRBD2	TRBV27	TRBJ2-7	TGTGCCAGCAGTCCCTCCTTAACCAGCGGGAGATCCGAGCAGTACTTC	CASSPSLTSGRSEQYF
many	NA	TRBV28	TRBJ2-7	TGTGCCAGCAGTCCCCCCCCGAGCGGCTCCTACGAGCAGTACTTC	CASSPPPSGSYEQYF
few	NA	TRBV19	TRBJ1-2	TGTGCCAGTAGTAATCTCCAGGCAGGGCTGACCTATGGCTACACCTTC	CASSNLQAGLTYGYTF
many	TRBD1	TRBV12-3/TRBV12-4	TRBJ1-1	TGTGCCAGCAGCCCGGGACAGGAAGCTTTCTTT	CASSPGQEAFF
many	NA	TRBV28	TRBJ2-7	TGTGCCAGCAGTTTAGGTGGGGCATATCCCTACGAGCAGTACTTC	CASSLGGAYPYEQYF
NA	NA	TRBV6-1	TRBJ2-7	TGTGCCAGCAGTGCCCAGCCTTCCCTAGCAACATCCTCCTACGAGCAGTACTTC	CASSAQPSLATSSYEQYF
once	NA	TRBV28	TRBJ1-1	TGTGCCAGCGATAATAGGGGTTCGGGAAACACTGAAGCTTTCTTT	CASDNRGSGNTEAFF
many	NA	TRBV19	TRBJ1-5	TGTGCCAGTGCCGAAGGCAATCAGCCCCAGCATTTT	CASAEGNQPQHF
many	TRBD1	TRBV28	TRBJ2-5	TGTGCCAGCAGTCCGGGACAGGGAACGGGGGAGACCCAGTACTTC	CASSPGQGTGETQYF
many	NA	TRBV2	TRBJ2-7	TGTGCCAGCAGGGGCCCCGGGACGCCTACCTACGAGCAGTACTTC	CASRGPGTPTYEQYF
many	NA	TRBV5-1	TRBJ2-5	TGCGCCAGCAGCTTGGTGGGAGCTGGGGAGACCCAGTACTTC	CASSLVGAGETQYF
many	TRBD1	TRBV19	TRBJ1-2	TGTGCCAGTAGTACAATTCCAGGGACAGCGGACTATGGCTACACCTTC	CASSTIPGTADYGYTF
NA	TRBD1	TRBV6-5	TRBJ2-5	TGTGCCAGCACTAACAGGGGCGAGACCCAGTACTTC	CASTNRGETQYF
NA	TRBD1	TRBV28	TRBJ2-7	TGTGCCAGCGTCAGGGGGATCGAGCAGTACTTC	CASVRGIEQYF
NA	NA	TRBV27	TRBJ2-7	TGTGCCAGCAGTTTATCGGCGGGGATAGGGGCCGAGCAGTACTTC	CASSLSAGIGAEQYF
NA	NA	TRBV15	TRBJ1-2	TGTGCCACCAGCAGATCAGAGGTCGCCTCCTATGGCTACACCTTC	CATSRSEVASYGYTF
many	NA	TRBV30	TRBJ2-5	TGTGCCTGGAGTGGACGGCAAGAGACCCAGTACTTC	CAWSGRQETQYF
many	NA	TRBV12-3/TRBV12-4	TRBJ2-7	TGTGCCAGCAGTTTTAGTGGCGGCGAGCAGTACTTC	CASSFSGGEQYF
many	NA	TRBV14	TRBJ1-2	TGTGCCAGCAGCCAAGATGGGATGCCAAACTATGGCTACACCTTC	CASSQDGMPNYGYTF
many	NA	TRBV7-9	TRBJ1-2	TGTGCCAGCAGCCAAGACACGACCGGTAACTATGGCTACACCTTC	CASSQDTTGNYGYTF
NA	NA	TRBV7-8	TRBJ1-2	TGTGCCAGCAGCTTACGGGACGGCCTTAACTATGGCTACACCTTC	CASSLRDGLNYGYTF
many	TRBD2	TRBV3-1	TRBJ2-4	TGTGCCAGCAGCCAAGAAGGACTAGTAAAAAACATTCAGTACTTC	CASSQEGLVKNIQYF
few	NA	TRBV12-3/TRBV12-4	TRBJ1-6	TGTGCCAGCAGTCGAAACAATTCACCCCTCCACTTT	CASSRNNSPLHF
many	NA	TRBV13	TRBJ2-5	TGTGCCAGCAGCTCAGTGACAGACCAAGAGACCCAGTACTTC	CASSSVTDQETQYF
many	TRBD2	TRBV19	TRBJ2-5	TGTGCCGGTAGTACTCCGGGACTAGCGGGAGAGACCCAGTACTTC	CAGSTPGLAGETQYF
few	NA	TRBV3-1	TRBJ2-2	TGTGCCAGCAGCCAAGGGTTCGGCGTCGACACCGGGGAGCTGTTTTTT	CASSQGFGVDTGELFF
many	TRBD1	TRBV2	TRBJ1-2	TGTGCCAGCAGTTACAGGGGAACGGTCGATGGCTACACCTTC	CASSYRGTVDGYTF
few	NA	TRBV6-5	TRBJ2-4	TGTGCCATCGAAGACACGGAAAAAAACATTCAGTACTTC	CAIEDTEKNIQYF
many	NA	TRBV7-9	TRBJ1-1	TGTGCCAGCAGCTTAGCGTCTCCGTTACGAAACACTGAAGCTTTCTTT	CASSLASPLRNTEAFF
many	NA	TRBV29-1	TRBJ2-7	TGCAGCGTTGGGAGGGCGGGTGAGCAGTACTTC	CSVGRAGEQYF
NA	TRBD1	TRBV24-1	TRBJ2-2	TGTGCCACCAGTGATCCGGGACAGCCGAACCCCGGGGAGCTGTTTTTT	CATSDPGQPNPGELFF
NA	NA	TRBV15	TRBJ2-5	TGTGCCACCAGCAGGGGGGGGACCCAGTACTTC	CATSRGGTQYF
many	NA	TRBV6-1	TRBJ1-2	TGTGCCAGCAGCCCATACGGAGTGGCCTATGGCTACACCTTC	CASSPYGVAYGYTF
many	NA	TRBV30	TRBJ1-1	TGTGCCTGGGACGGAGCGAACACTGAAGCTTTCTTT	CAWDGANTEAFF
few	NA	TRBV28	TRBJ1-1	TGTGCCAGCAGTTTATCCGGGGTGGACACTGAAGCTTTCTTT	CASSLSGVDTEAFF
many	NA	TRBV6-1	TRBJ1-5	TGTGCCAGCAGGCGGGCTCGGCAGCCCCAGCATTTT	CASRRARQPQHF
many	NA	TRBV6-2/TRBV6-3	TRBJ1-5	TGTGCCAGCAGTTACTCATGGATTAGCAATCAGCCCCAGCATTTT	CASSYSWISNQPQHF
many	NA	TRBV30	TRBJ1-1	TGTGCCTGGAGAGAGAGGGGGAACACTGAAGCTTTCTTT	CAWRERGNTEAFF
NA	NA	TRBV6-5	TRBJ2-6	TGTGCCAGCAGTTACTCTCCTTCTGGGGCCAACGTCCTGACTTTC	CASSYSPSGANVLTF
few	NA	TRBV18	TRBJ2-7	TGTGCCAGCTCACCACCGTCGCAGGGGCAGGACGAGCAGTACTTC	CASSPPSQGQDEQYF
NA	NA	TRBV6-5	TRBJ2-7	TGTGCCAGCAGCCTAGGCGACAAGACCTACGAGCAGTACTTC	CASSLGDKTYEQYF